The 3 T cell receptor beta chains below all came from one sample that was sequenced in a study of T cell responses to AZD1222 COVID-19 vaccine. TCRdb's copy holds only in-frame clones and misses some; the assay was immunoSEQ multiplex PCR. The repertoire holds 150,000 to 200,000 clones, with about nine tenths as singletons. Sequenced here: peripheral blood, sampled on day 0 of AZD1222 vaccination. The receptors here all came from an adult in good health.

This chain links TRBV6-5 with TRBJ2-6; possibly TRBD1 for D (6 bases). The CDR3 is 15 residues long. Trimming took 6 bases from V and 2 from J, leaving 11 bases between them. Germline V gives CDR1 MNHEY, CDR2 SVGAGI. The CDR3 region is CASRVQGPGANVLTF. CDR3 in DNA: TGTGCCAGCAGGGTACAGGGACCTGGGGCCAACGTCCTGACTTTC.

This rearrangement joins TRBV6-6 to TRBJ1-5, with 7 bases aligning to TRBD1. J was trimmed by 4 bases and V by 6 bases; bases with no gene match: 6. Per germline, CDR1 MNHNY and CDR2 SVGAGI (reference sequence). The CDR3 loop spans 14 amino acids. CDR3: CASSPLTGNQPQHF. CDR3 DNA: TGTGCCAGCAGCCCCCTGACAGGGAATCAGCCCCAGCATTTT.

The gene calls are TRBV4-1 and TRBJ2-2; D gene unclear. The CDR3 has 14 residues. The germline V gene encodes CDR1 MGHRA and CDR2 YSYEKL. V dropped 5 bases and J dropped 7 bases, with 14 bases sitting between them. The CDR3 region has the DNA TGCGCCAGCAGCGATGGACGGCGGAACGGGGAGCTGTTTTTT. This gives the protein CASSDGRRNGELFF.